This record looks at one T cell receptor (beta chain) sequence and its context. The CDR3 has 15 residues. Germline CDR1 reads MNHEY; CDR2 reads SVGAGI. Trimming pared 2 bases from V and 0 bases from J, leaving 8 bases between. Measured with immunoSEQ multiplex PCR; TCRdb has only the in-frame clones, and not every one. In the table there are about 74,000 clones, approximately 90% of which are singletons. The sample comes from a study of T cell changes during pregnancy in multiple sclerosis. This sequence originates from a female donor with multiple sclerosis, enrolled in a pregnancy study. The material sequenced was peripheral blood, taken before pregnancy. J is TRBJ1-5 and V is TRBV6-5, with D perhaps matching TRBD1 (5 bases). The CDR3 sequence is CASSYDSNSNQPQHF. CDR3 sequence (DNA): TGTGCCAGCAGTTACGACAGCAATAGCAATCAGCCCCAGCATTTT.